A selection of T cell receptor beta chains follows, all from one sample in a study of regulatory T cells in long-lasting Graves disease. TCRdb used MiXCR to reprocess the multiplex PCR reads, holding one entry per CDR3 protein. The sample has 200,000 to 250,000 distinct CDR3 sequences; roughly a fifth are singletons. A further study also used this sample, focusing on T cells in Graves' hyperthyroidism and ophthalmopathy.

The starting material was peripheral blood mononuclear cells (PBMCs), obtained at new diagnosis, from a patient treated with antithyroid drugs. These receptors originate from a woman under 40 with Graves disease. The CDR3 runs from the conserved cysteine through the conserved F or W. D genes are given only for firm matches. Only some rows state a clone size, as once, few, many or a class for expanded clones.

abundance: NA
d_gene: TRBD1
v_gene: TRBV11-3
j_gene: TRBJ1-4
CDR3nt: TGTGCCAGCAGCTACTGGACAGGGGATGAAAAACTGTTTTTT
CDR3aa: CASSYWTGDEKLFF

abundance: many
d_gene: TRBD1
v_gene: TRBV19
j_gene: TRBJ1-4
CDR3nt: TGTGCCAGTAGTATTAATCCGGGACAGCCGAATGAAAAACTGTTTTTT
CDR3aa: CASSINPGQPNEKLFF

abundance: many
d_gene: TRBD1
v_gene: TRBV7-9
j_gene: TRBJ2-1
CDR3nt: TGTGCCAGCAGCGGACGGACAGGGAGCTCCTACAATGAGCAGTTCTTC
CDR3aa: CASSGRTGSSYNEQFF

abundance: many
d_gene: NA
v_gene: TRBV30
j_gene: TRBJ1-1
CDR3nt: TGTGCCTGGACCCAGACGGGGTCCACTGAAGCTTTCTTT
CDR3aa: CAWTQTGSTEAFF

abundance: many
d_gene: NA
v_gene: TRBV6-2/TRBV6-3
j_gene: TRBJ2-3
CDR3nt: TGTGCCAGCAGTTACGCCCTTGAGGGCACAGATACGCAGTATTTT
CDR3aa: CASSYALEGTDTQYF

abundance: many
d_gene: NA
v_gene: TRBV9
j_gene: TRBJ2-3
CDR3nt: TGTGCCAGCAGCTCCGGACTGCTTCTCGATACGCAGTATTTT
CDR3aa: CASSSGLLLDTQYF

abundance: NA
d_gene: NA
v_gene: TRBV11-2
j_gene: TRBJ2-1
CDR3nt: TGTGCCAGCAGCTTAGCGGGGGCGCCGGTGGTGGACAGTGAGCAGTTCTTC
CDR3aa: CASSLAGAPVVDSEQFF

abundance: many
d_gene: NA
v_gene: TRBV6-2/TRBV6-3
j_gene: TRBJ1-5
CDR3nt: TGTGCCAGCAGTTACGGGGGCTTCAATCAGCCCCAGCATTTT
CDR3aa: CASSYGGFNQPQHF

abundance: few
d_gene: NA
v_gene: TRBV19
j_gene: TRBJ2-1
CDR3nt: TGTGCCAGTAGTATACCTCCAGTTATAATTTCAGATGAGCAGTTCTTC
CDR3aa: CASSIPPVIISDEQFF

abundance: many
d_gene: NA
v_gene: TRBV3-1
j_gene: TRBJ2-3
CDR3nt: TGTGCCAGCAGCCGGCGTACAGATACGCAGTATTTT
CDR3aa: CASSRRTDTQYF

abundance: few
d_gene: NA
v_gene: TRBV4-1
j_gene: TRBJ2-7
CDR3nt: TGCGCCAGCAGCCAAGACGGCGCGGGCCTCTCCTACGAGCAGTACTTC
CDR3aa: CASSQDGAGLSYEQYF

abundance: NA
d_gene: TRBD1
v_gene: TRBV18
j_gene: TRBJ1-5
CDR3nt: TGTGCCAGCTCAAACGGGAAAGGACAGGGGAAAGTTCAGCCCCAGCATTTT
CDR3aa: CASSNGKGQGKVQPQHF

abundance: few
d_gene: NA
v_gene: TRBV20-1
j_gene: TRBJ2-1
CDR3nt: TGCAGTGCTTCCAGAAGGAATAGACCCTACAATGAGCAGTTCTTC
CDR3aa: CSASRRNRPYNEQFF

abundance: many
d_gene: NA
v_gene: TRBV7-2
j_gene: TRBJ1-5
CDR3nt: TGTGCCAGCAAATCGGGGGAAAATAGCAATCAGCCCCAGCATTTT
CDR3aa: CASKSGENSNQPQHF

abundance: many
d_gene: NA
v_gene: TRBV20-1
j_gene: TRBJ1-2
CDR3nt: TGCAGTGCTCATCCCCGACTGACACCTTATGGCTACACCTTC
CDR3aa: CSAHPRLTPYGYTF

abundance: many
d_gene: NA
v_gene: TRBV18
j_gene: TRBJ2-7
CDR3nt: TGTGCCAGCTCACCTACCGGGACTTTGACCTACGAGCAGTACTTC
CDR3aa: CASSPTGTLTYEQYF

abundance: many
d_gene: NA
v_gene: TRBV3-1
j_gene: TRBJ1-6
CDR3nt: TGTGCCAGCAGCCAAGTGACCTATAATTCACCCCTCCACTTT
CDR3aa: CASSQVTYNSPLHF

abundance: NA
d_gene: TRBD2
v_gene: TRBV5-1
j_gene: TRBJ2-5
CDR3nt: TGCGCCAGCAGCTTGATACTAGCGGGAGGGAGAAACCAAGAGACCCAGTACTTC
CDR3aa: CASSLILAGGRNQETQYF

abundance: many
d_gene: TRBD1
v_gene: TRBV6-1
j_gene: TRBJ1-4
CDR3nt: TGTGCCAGCAACAGGGGAAGCGAAAAACTGTTTTTT
CDR3aa: CASNRGSEKLFF

abundance: many
d_gene: TRBD1
v_gene: TRBV27
j_gene: TRBJ1-1
CDR3nt: TGTGCCAGCAGCTCACAGGGGGCGCACACTGAAGCTTTCTTT
CDR3aa: CASSSQGAHTEAFF

abundance: many
d_gene: TRBD2
v_gene: TRBV3-1
j_gene: TRBJ2-5
CDR3nt: TGTGCCAGCAGCCAAGACAGCGGGAGGAGGCAGGGGACCCAGTACTTC
CDR3aa: CASSQDSGRRQGTQYF

abundance: many
d_gene: TRBD2
v_gene: TRBV12-3/TRBV12-4
j_gene: TRBJ2-2
CDR3nt: TGTGCCAGCAGTTTTTGGGGGAGGGGCACCGGGGAGCTGTTTTTT
CDR3aa: CASSFWGRGTGELFF

abundance: NA
d_gene: TRBD1
v_gene: TRBV2
j_gene: TRBJ2-7
CDR3nt: TGTGCCAGGAAGGGGACAGGGGGGGAGCCCTACGAGCAGTACTTC
CDR3aa: CARKGTGGEPYEQYF

abundance: many
d_gene: NA
v_gene: TRBV3-1
j_gene: TRBJ1-5
CDR3nt: TGTGCCAGCAGCTCACGAGTAGGCAATCAGCCCCAGCATTTT
CDR3aa: CASSSRVGNQPQHF

abundance: many
d_gene: NA
v_gene: TRBV20-1
j_gene: TRBJ2-7
CDR3nt: TGCAGTGCTAGTGAGGGGTACGAGCAGTACTTC
CDR3aa: CSASEGYEQYF

abundance: NA
d_gene: NA
v_gene: TRBV5-1
j_gene: TRBJ2-1
CDR3nt: TGCGCCAGCAGCTCGGCCGGAAATGAGCAGTTCTTC
CDR3aa: CASSSAGNEQFF

abundance: few
d_gene: NA
v_gene: TRBV9
j_gene: TRBJ2-3
CDR3nt: TGTGCCAGCAGCGCCGGCGGGACTCTTAATGGGGCAGATACGCAGTATTTT
CDR3aa: CASSAGGTLNGADTQYF

abundance: NA
d_gene: TRBD1
v_gene: TRBV6-1
j_gene: TRBJ1-6
CDR3nt: TGTGCCAGCAGTGAATCTACAGGGGTGGTATCACCCCTCCACTTT
CDR3aa: CASSESTGVVSPLHF

abundance: many
d_gene: NA
v_gene: TRBV10-1
j_gene: TRBJ2-5
CDR3nt: TGCGCCAGCAGTGTATCAGGGTTGGAGACCCAGTACTTC
CDR3aa: CASSVSGLETQYF

abundance: many
d_gene: TRBD1
v_gene: TRBV18
j_gene: TRBJ1-6
CDR3nt: TGTGCCAGCAGCCCGACAGGGAGCTCCTATAATTCACCCCTCCACTTT
CDR3aa: CASSPTGSSYNSPLHF

abundance: many
d_gene: NA
v_gene: TRBV12-3/TRBV12-4
j_gene: TRBJ1-1
CDR3nt: TGTGCCAGCAGCCCTCGAGATGCGGAGGCTTTCTTT
CDR3aa: CASSPRDAEAFF

abundance: NA
d_gene: NA
v_gene: TRBV6-1
j_gene: TRBJ2-5
CDR3nt: TGTGCCAGCAGTCGGTCCTTAGTAGTAGTATCCCAAGAGACCCAGTACTTC
CDR3aa: CASSRSLVVVSQETQYF

abundance: many
d_gene: NA
v_gene: TRBV12-3/TRBV12-4
j_gene: TRBJ1-5
CDR3nt: TGTGCCAGCAGTTTCAGGGAGGGCAATCAGCCCCAGCATTTT
CDR3aa: CASSFREGNQPQHF

abundance: many
d_gene: NA
v_gene: TRBV2
j_gene: TRBJ1-4
CDR3nt: TGTGCCAGCAGGCACCTGGGAATCGCAACTAATGAAAAACTGTTTTTT
CDR3aa: CASRHLGIATNEKLFF

abundance: many
d_gene: NA
v_gene: TRBV5-6
j_gene: TRBJ2-5
CDR3nt: TGTGCCAGCAGCTTGCTCAGCCAGGGAGAGACCCAGTACTTC
CDR3aa: CASSLLSQGETQYF

abundance: many
d_gene: TRBD2
v_gene: TRBV6-1
j_gene: TRBJ2-7
CDR3nt: TGTGCCAGCAGTGACTCCCTAGCGGGAAGCTTCGATTACGAGCAGTACTTC
CDR3aa: CASSDSLAGSFDYEQYF

abundance: many
d_gene: TRBD2
v_gene: TRBV20-1
j_gene: TRBJ2-5
CDR3nt: TGCAGTGCTAGAGATCGTACTAGCGGGAGGGATTGGGACCAAGAGACCCAGTACTTC
CDR3aa: CSARDRTSGRDWDQETQYF

abundance: NA
d_gene: NA
v_gene: TRBV19
j_gene: TRBJ2-4
CDR3nt: TGTGCCAGTAGTATAGTGGGCCAAAACATTCAGTACTTC
CDR3aa: CASSIVGQNIQYF

abundance: NA
d_gene: NA
v_gene: TRBV20-1
j_gene: TRBJ2-5
CDR3nt: TGCAGTGCTAACCTCGGGGGCGAGACCCAGTACTTC
CDR3aa: CSANLGGETQYF

abundance: many
d_gene: TRBD1
v_gene: TRBV6-1
j_gene: TRBJ2-5
CDR3nt: TGTGCCAGCACCCCCGGCAGGGGGACGTTCCCGACGGAGACCCAGTACTTC
CDR3aa: CASTPGRGTFPTETQYF

abundance: many
d_gene: NA
v_gene: TRBV12-3/TRBV12-4
j_gene: TRBJ1-4
CDR3nt: TGTGCCAGCAGCCCCGCGGAGTCTGAAAAACTGTTTTTT
CDR3aa: CASSPAESEKLFF

abundance: many
d_gene: TRBD1
v_gene: TRBV6-1
j_gene: TRBJ1-2
CDR3nt: TGTGCCAGCACCTCAGGGGAGGGGGCTGGCTACACCTTC
CDR3aa: CASTSGEGAGYTF

abundance: NA
d_gene: TRBD2
v_gene: TRBV5-1
j_gene: TRBJ2-3
CDR3nt: TGCGCCAGCAGCTTGCTGGCTAGCGGGAGGGCCCAGTATTTT
CDR3aa: CASSLLASGRAQYF

abundance: NA
d_gene: TRBD2
v_gene: TRBV6-2/TRBV6-3
j_gene: TRBJ2-1
CDR3nt: TGTGCCAGCAGTTACACCACTAGCGGGAGGGTAAATGAGCAGTTCTTC
CDR3aa: CASSYTTSGRVNEQFF

abundance: many
d_gene: TRBD1
v_gene: TRBV7-9
j_gene: TRBJ2-3
CDR3nt: TGTGCCAGCAGCTTGAAGTCAGGGGGAACAGATACGCAGTATTTT
CDR3aa: CASSLKSGGTDTQYF

abundance: many
d_gene: TRBD2
v_gene: TRBV5-1
j_gene: TRBJ2-5
CDR3nt: TGCGCCAGCAGCTTTACTAGCGGTACAGAAGAGACCCAGTACTTC
CDR3aa: CASSFTSGTEETQYF

abundance: few
d_gene: NA
v_gene: TRBV9
j_gene: TRBJ1-1
CDR3nt: TGTGCCAGCAGCGTCTCGCTGTCCGGCACTGAAGCTTTCTTT
CDR3aa: CASSVSLSGTEAFF

abundance: many
d_gene: NA
v_gene: TRBV2
j_gene: TRBJ1-3
CDR3nt: TGTGCCAGCAGTTTTCAGGCGCTCTCTGGAAACACCATATATTTT
CDR3aa: CASSFQALSGNTIYF

abundance: NA
d_gene: NA
v_gene: TRBV6-1
j_gene: TRBJ1-3
CDR3nt: TGTGCCAGCAGTGAAGCCTGGGGGTACTCTGGAAACACCATATATTTT
CDR3aa: CASSEAWGYSGNTIYF

abundance: many
d_gene: NA
v_gene: TRBV6-4
j_gene: TRBJ1-3
CDR3nt: TGTGCCATCTGGGCTGACTCTGGAAACACCATATATTTT
CDR3aa: CAIWADSGNTIYF

abundance: many
d_gene: NA
v_gene: TRBV7-9
j_gene: TRBJ2-1
CDR3nt: TGTGCCAGCAGCATCGGGACTTTTGAGCAGTTCTTC
CDR3aa: CASSIGTFEQFF

abundance: many
d_gene: TRBD2
v_gene: TRBV10-3
j_gene: TRBJ2-1
CDR3nt: TGTGCCATCAGTGATCCGGGACTATACTACTACAATGAGCAGTTCTTC
CDR3aa: CAISDPGLYYYNEQFF

abundance: many
d_gene: NA
v_gene: TRBV28
j_gene: TRBJ2-7
CDR3nt: TGTGCCAGCAGTCCCCCACGGGGCGAATCCTACGAGCAGTACTTC
CDR3aa: CASSPPRGESYEQYF

abundance: many
d_gene: NA
v_gene: TRBV9
j_gene: TRBJ1-2
CDR3nt: TGTGCCAGCAGAGGGGGGAATGGCTACACCTTC
CDR3aa: CASRGGNGYTF

abundance: many
d_gene: NA
v_gene: TRBV30
j_gene: TRBJ2-7
CDR3nt: TGTGCCTGGAGCCCTCTCGGTCCACGTTCTTCCTACGAGCAGTACTTC
CDR3aa: CAWSPLGPRSSYEQYF

abundance: many
d_gene: NA
v_gene: TRBV7-9
j_gene: TRBJ2-1
CDR3nt: TGTGCCAGCAGCGAAAAGGGGGCGGGGAACAATGAGCAGTTCTTC
CDR3aa: CASSEKGAGNNEQFF

abundance: many
d_gene: TRBD2
v_gene: TRBV3-1
j_gene: TRBJ2-5
CDR3nt: TGTGCCAGCAGCCAAGGACTAGCGGTTACCCAGTACTTC
CDR3aa: CASSQGLAVTQYF